One and the same sample provided the 32 T cell receptor beta chains below, sequenced in a study of cytomegalovirus exposure and HLA in healthy donors. PCR primers comprised 60 Vbeta and 13 Jbeta primers. This table comes from immunoSEQ multiplex PCR, and its TCRdb copy is limited to in-frame clones, with some not included. The table has under 200,000 clones, approximately 90% seen once; the top ten hold around 0.85%. Sequences were obtained from PBMCs. The origin of the receptors is a woman in her 30s in good health and CMV-seronegative.

In DNA form, the CDR3 reads TGTGCCAGCAGTTTAGGAGGGGACCAACCCCAAGAGACCCAGTACTTC. It encodes CASSLGGDQPQETQYF. The rearrangement links TRBV27 to TRBJ2-5; possibly TRBD2 for D (6 bases). CDR3 length equals 16 residues. Germline CDR1 and CDR2: MNHEY and SMNVEV (reference sequence). Trimming shortened V by 2 bases and J by 1 base, and 14 bases separated the two germline ends.

This chain joins TRBV9 and TRBJ2-7, with D perhaps TRBD1 (5 bases). The CDR3 runs 14 residues. Trimming removed 0 bases at V and 6 bases at J, with 13 bases between. Germline V lookup: CDR1 SGDLS, CDR2 YYNGEE. The chain's CDR3 is CASSVGQGPSEQYF. As DNA, the CDR3 is TGTGCCAGCAGCGTAGGGCAGGGTCCGTCCGAGCAGTACTTC.

The rearrangement joins TRBV5-1 to TRBJ1-4, with 7 bases that match TRBD1. CDR3 size: 15 residues. The junction had 6 bases not matched to a gene; V was cut back by 4 bases and J by 3 bases. CDR1 is SGHRS, CDR2 YFSETQ, per germline. CDR3 sequence: CASSRRDSPNEKLFF. CDR3 sequence (DNA): TGCGCCAGCAGCCGGAGGGACAGTCCTAATGAAAAACTGTTTTTT.

The rearrangement links TRBV7-9 to TRBJ2-7, with TRBD1 matching 11 bases. Looked up from germline, CDR1 is SEHNR and CDR2 is FQNEAQ (reference sequence). Trimming removed 5 bases from V and 2 bases from J; junction bases left unmatched: 5. CDR3 length equals 15 residues. This CDR3 reads CASSPGTGGAYEQYF. In DNA form, the CDR3 reads TGTGCCAGCAGCCCCGGGACAGGGGGGGCCTACGAGCAGTACTTC.

The rearrangement uses TRBV6-5 and TRBJ2-1, with 9 bases aligning to TRBD1. There are 15 residues in the CDR3. Germline-derived CDR1 and CDR2 are MNHEY and SVGAGI. V lost 2 bases and J lost 8; bases outside the gene matches: 7. The CDR3 DNA reads TGTGCCAGCAGTTACGTCGGACAGGGGATCGATGAGCAGTTCTTC. Amino acids: CASSYVGQGIDEQFF.

V gene TRBV27 combines with J gene TRBJ2-6; 7 positions agree with TRBD1. The germline gives CDR1 MNHEY, CDR2 SMNVEV (reference sequence). V gave up 5 bases and J gave up 4 bases; unmatched junction bases: 14. CDR3 length: 18 amino acids. CDR3 protein: CASSPLNRGRHGANVLTF. The CDR3 nucleotides are TGTGCCAGCAGTCCTCTGAACAGGGGACGCCACGGGGCCAACGTCCTGACTTTC.

V gene TRBV18 combines with J gene TRBJ2-3; 11 nucleotides match TRBD2. Trimming removed 4 bases from V and 2 bases from J; junction bases left unmatched: 11. The CDR3 runs to 18 residues. Germline loops: CDR1 KGHSH, CDR2 LQKENI. For the CDR3, the DNA is TGTGCCAGCTCACGATTACCTGGGACTAGCGGCCTCACAGATACGCAGTATTTT. Its translation is CASSRLPGTSGLTDTQYF. The entire variable domain, with the rest obtained from reference TRBV18 and TRBJ2-3, is as follows: NAGVMQNPRHLVRRRGQEARLRCSPMKGHSHVYWYRQLPEEGLKFMVYLQKENIIDESGMPKERFSAEFPKEGPSILRIQQVVRGDSAAYFCASSRLPGTSGLTDTQYFGPGTRLTVL.

This rearrangement joins TRBV28 to TRBJ2-7, with D perhaps TRBD2 (5 bases). The CDR3 spans 15 residues. V dropped 6 bases and J dropped 7 bases, with 22 bases sitting between them. CDR1 and CDR2 (germline): MDHEN, SYDVKM. The DNA for the CDR3 is TGTGCCAGCAGCCCTCCGGGGTACCGGTTTGAGGAGCAGTACTTC. Residues: CASSPPGYRFEEQYF.

The gene calls are TRBV19 and TRBJ1-5; 9 bases align to TRBD1. The CDR3 loop spans 16 amino acids. J was trimmed by 5 bases and V by 2 bases; bases with no gene match: 7. Germline assignment: CDR1 LNHDA and CDR2 SQIVND (reference sequence). CDR3 nucleotides: TGTGCCAGTAGTATAAGGGACAGGGTAGGCCATCAGCCCCAGCATTTT. It is translated as CASSIRDRVGHQPQHF.

The chain uses TRBV27 and TRBJ1-2; no definite D call. The CDR3 has 13 amino acids. Germline CDR1 and CDR2: MNHEY and SMNVEV (reference sequence). The V end was cut by 6 bases, the J end by 4 bases, with 12 bases between. The CDR3 nucleotides read TGTGCCAGCAGGCCCTATAGTGGCTATGGCTACACCTTC. This gives the protein CASRPYSGYGYTF.

The V call is TRBV27, the J call TRBJ1-2; possibly TRBD1 for D (6 bases). Germline CDR1 reads MNHEY; CDR2 reads SMNVEV (reference sequence). The CDR3 extends over 16 amino acids. V lost 3 bases and J 9 bases, leaving 23 bases between the germline ends. The CDR3 sequence: CASSFLGGGRTESYTF. In DNA form, the CDR3 reads TGTGCCAGCAGTTTTCTGGGGGGGGGCCGGACTGAGAGCTACACCTTC.

The chain employs TRBV30 and TRBJ1-5, with 7 bases matching TRBD1. V lost 5 bases and J lost 0; bases outside the gene matches: 4. CDR1 is GTSNPN, CDR2 SVGIG, per germline (reference sequence). This CDR3 spans 14 amino acids. The CDR3, as DNA: TGTGCCTGGGGACAGGCGACTAGCAATCAGCCCCAGCATTTT. It translates to CAWGQATSNQPQHF. The full variable domain, its missing parts supplied by reference TRBV30 and TRBJ1-5, is SQTIHQWPATLVQPVGSPLSLECTVEGTSNPNLYWYRQAAGRGLQLLFYSVGIGQISSEVPQNLSASRPQDRQFILSSKKLLLSDSGFYLCAWGQATSNQPQHFGDGTRLSIL.

This sequence joins TRBV10-3 and TRBJ2-1; TRBD2 matches 7 bases. The germline CDR1 and CDR2 sequences are ENHRY and SYGVKD. The CDR3 covers 16 residues. The V segment lost 4 bases and the J segment 2 bases; nucleotides outside the gene matches: 8. The CDR3 loop reads CAISGGGGGPYNEQFF. CDR3 coding DNA: TGTGCCATCAGTGGGGGGGGTGGAGGGCCCTACAATGAGCAGTTCTTC.

The chain carries TRBV27 and TRBJ1-4, with 8 bases matching TRBD1. J was trimmed by 4 bases and V by 5 bases; bases with no gene match: 6. CDR3 length: 15 residues. Germline V gives CDR1 MNHEY, CDR2 SMNVEV (reference sequence). This CDR3 is CASSPTGGGNEKLFF. The DNA for the CDR3 is TGTGCCAGCAGTCCAACAGGGGGAGGTAATGAAAAACTGTTTTTT.

The V call is TRBV7-7, the J call TRBJ2-3; D might be TRBD2 (6 bases). Germline V gene sequence: CDR1 SSHAT, CDR2 FNYEAQ (reference sequence). V shed 4 bases and J shed 9 bases, with 14 bases lying between them. There are 13 residues in the CDR3. The CDR3 sequence is CASSSEPGGTQYF. Here the CDR3 DNA reads TGTGCCAGCAGCTCGGAGCCCGGAGGGACGCAGTATTTT.

J is TRBJ2-5 and V is TRBV28, with 9 bases matching TRBD2. Germline loops: CDR1 MDHEN, CDR2 SYDVKM. This CDR3 comprises 14 residues. The junction had 5 bases not matched to a gene; V was cut back by 5 bases and J by 4 bases. CDR3: CASSRSGSGETQYF. The CDR3 coding sequence is TGTGCCAGCAGTCGTAGCGGGAGTGGAGAGACCCAGTACTTC.

In DNA form, the CDR3 reads TGTGCCAGCAGCCCGGGACTAGCCTACAATGAGCAGTTCTTC. Its protein product is CASSPGLAYNEQFF. The chain uses TRBV6-5 and TRBJ2-1; 8 bases are shared with TRBD2. Germline CDR1 MNHEY, CDR2 SVGAGI. This CDR3 is 14 amino acids long. The J segment lost 2 bases and the V segment lost 6 bases, leaving 3 bases of the junction unmatched.

The rearrangement uses TRBV4-1 and TRBJ2-1; D gene uncertain. CDR1 and CDR2 from the germline V gene are MGHRA and YSYEKL. The CDR3 contains 17 residues. The ends were cut back, 1 base at V and 8 bases at J, with 21 bases in the middle. CDR3 sequence: CASSQASLRAFVDEQFF. The CDR3 nucleotides read TGCGCCAGCAGCCAAGCTTCCCTTCGCGCCTTTGTCGATGAGCAGTTCTTC.

The rearrangement uses TRBV23-1 and TRBJ2-2; no clear D. TRBV23-1 is classed as an ORF, of uncertain function. The germline V and J ends were trimmed by 9 bases and 8 bases, with 7 bases remaining between them. The CDR3 loop spans 10 amino acids. In DNA form, the CDR3 reads TGCGCCAGATTAATTGGGGAGCTGTTTTTT. Encoded protein: CARLIGELFF.

The V gene is TRBV10-3, the J gene TRBJ2-7; 8 bases match TRBD1. The CDR3 has 15 amino acids. Germline V lookup: CDR1 ENHRY, CDR2 SYGVKD. The V and J ends lost 8 bases and 2 bases, in that order; junction bases with no gene match: 11. CDR3 in DNA: TGTGCCATCGGCGTGGAGACAGGGGTCGCCTACGAGCAGTACTTC. It codes for CAIGVETGVAYEQYF.

This clone was counted a single time. The genes are TRBV21-1 and TRBJ1-5. TRBV21-1 is a pseudogene. The CDR3 has 14 residues. The DNA of the CDR3 is TGTGCCGCGGGAAGGGCGGCCGTCAATCAGCCCCAGCATTTT. Protein sequence: CAAGRAAVNQPQHF.

J is TRBJ2-6 and V is TRBV13, with 13 bases identical to TRBD2. The CDR3 has 17 amino acids. With 4 bases clipped from V and 3 bases from J, the junction kept 3 bases outside the gene matches. CDR1 PRHDT and CDR2 FYEKMQ come from the germline V gene (reference sequence). In DNA form, the CDR3 reads TGTGCCAGCAGCTCCGGACTAGCGGGAGTTGGGGCCAACGTCCTGACTTTC. Protein: CASSSGLAGVGANVLTF.

This clone was seen a handful of times. The rearrangement joins TRBV7-7 to TRBJ2-2; D is unclear. Germline loops: CDR1 SSHAT, CDR2 FNYEAQ (reference sequence). Trimming pared 1 base from V and 4 bases from J, leaving 7 bases between. This CDR3 has 14 amino acids. The CDR3 loop is CASSLGSPTGELFF. The DNA for the CDR3 is TGTGCCAGCAGCTTAGGGAGTCCCACCGGGGAGCTGTTTTTT.

This sequence joins TRBV6-5 and TRBJ1-2; TRBD1 matches at 8 bases. The germline V gene encodes CDR1 MNHEY and CDR2 SVGAGI. J was trimmed by 6 bases and V by 6 bases; bases with no gene match: 3. The CDR3 covers 12 residues. In nucleotides, the CDR3 is TGTGCCAGCAGGCACAGGGGGGATGGCTACACCTTC. It yields the protein CASRHRGDGYTF.

The CDR3 is CASSETLGGEQYF. DNA for the CDR3: TGCGCCAGCAGTGAGACCCTAGGCGGTGAGCAGTACTTC. The chain links TRBV10-1 to TRBJ2-5; D is undetermined. The germline V gene has CDR1 WNHNN and CDR2 SYGVQD (reference sequence). Trimming took off 2 bases at V and 11 bases at J, with 15 bases between the two ends. The CDR3 loop spans 13 amino acids.

The chain links TRBV18 to TRBJ1-2, with 7 bases lining up with TRBD1. The CDR3 spans 16 residues. Germline V gene data show CDR1 as KGHSH and CDR2 as LQKENI. J gave up 8 bases and V 2 bases, and 14 bases lay outside the gene matches. The CDR3 region has the DNA TGTGCCAGCTCACCAGAGCCGGGACAGCGGAGGTCCGGCTACACCTTC. This translates into CASSPEPGQRRSGYTF.

This chain connects TRBV11-2 to TRBJ2-1; D is unclear. Germline V lookup: CDR1 SGHAT, CDR2 FQNNGV. Trimming left V 1 base short and J 5 bases short, with 3 bases between. There are 12 residues in the CDR3. CDR3 protein: CASSLADNEQFF. CDR3 nucleotides: TGTGCCAGCAGCTTAGCCGACAATGAGCAGTTCTTC.

V and J are TRBV9 and TRBJ2-3; TRBD2 is a possible D gene (5 bases). Germline CDR1 SGDLS, CDR2 YYNGEE. V lost 1 base and J 5 bases, leaving 14 bases between the germline ends. This CDR3 contains 15 residues. The CDR3 spells CASSVRGSSGDTQYF. CDR3 sequence (DNA): TGTGCCAGCAGCGTACGAGGGAGTTCGGGAGATACGCAGTATTTT.

The chain carries TRBV11-1 and TRBJ2-5; TRBD1 aligns across 10 bases. The CDR3 has 15 residues. Trimming at V came to 3 bases and at J to 4 bases, leaving 5 bases not matched to a gene. Germline-derived CDR1 and CDR2 are SGHAT and FQDESV (reference sequence). The CDR3 protein is CASSLRQGAGETQYF. CDR3 DNA: TGTGCCAGCAGCTTGAGACAGGGGGCCGGAGAGACCCAGTACTTC.

The CDR3 loop reads CASSHTTGSYEQYF. The CDR3 bases are TGTGCCAGCAGCCATACGACAGGTTCCTACGAGCAGTACTTC. The chain links TRBV5-6 to TRBJ2-7, with a possible D match to TRBD1 (6 bases). From germline, CDR1 is SGHDT and CDR2 YYEEEE. CDR3 length equals 14 residues. The V end lost 4 bases, the J end lost 1 base, and 12 bases lay between the germline ends.

The chain joins TRBV10-1 to TRBJ1-1, with 9 bases matching TRBD1. V shed 6 bases and J 4 bases; nucleotides not matched to a gene: 6. Per the germline V gene, CDR1 is WNHNN and CDR2 is SYGVQD (reference sequence). This CDR3 comprises 14 residues. The CDR3 protein is CASSPGQGTTEAFF. The CDR3 DNA is TGCGCCAGCAGCCCGGGACAGGGTACCACTGAAGCTTTCTTT.

This clone has just a few counts. The chain's CDR3 is CASNRGVNNEQFF. For the CDR3, the DNA is TGTGCCAGTAATCGCGGGGTCAACAATGAGCAGTTCTTC. This chain links TRBV19 with TRBJ2-1, with D possibly TRBD2 on 6 matching bases. The germline gives CDR1 LNHDA, CDR2 SQIVND (reference sequence). The CDR3 consists of 13 residues. V was shortened by 7 bases and J by 5 bases, with 12 bases between the two germline ends.